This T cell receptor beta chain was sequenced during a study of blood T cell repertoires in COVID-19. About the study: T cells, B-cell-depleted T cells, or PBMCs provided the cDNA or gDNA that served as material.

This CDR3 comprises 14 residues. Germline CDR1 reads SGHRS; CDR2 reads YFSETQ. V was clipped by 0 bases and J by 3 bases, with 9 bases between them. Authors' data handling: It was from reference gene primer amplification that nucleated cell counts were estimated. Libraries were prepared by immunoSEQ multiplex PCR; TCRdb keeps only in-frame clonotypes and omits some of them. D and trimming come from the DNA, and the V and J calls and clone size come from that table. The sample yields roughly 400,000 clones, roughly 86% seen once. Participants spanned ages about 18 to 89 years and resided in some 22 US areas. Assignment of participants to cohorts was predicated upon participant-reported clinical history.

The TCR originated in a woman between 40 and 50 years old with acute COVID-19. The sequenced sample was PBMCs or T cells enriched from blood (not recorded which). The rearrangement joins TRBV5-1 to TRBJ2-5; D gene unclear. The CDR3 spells CASSLGFSEETQYF. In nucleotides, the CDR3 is TGCGCCAGCAGCTTGGGGTTTTCGGAAGAGACCCAGTACTTC.